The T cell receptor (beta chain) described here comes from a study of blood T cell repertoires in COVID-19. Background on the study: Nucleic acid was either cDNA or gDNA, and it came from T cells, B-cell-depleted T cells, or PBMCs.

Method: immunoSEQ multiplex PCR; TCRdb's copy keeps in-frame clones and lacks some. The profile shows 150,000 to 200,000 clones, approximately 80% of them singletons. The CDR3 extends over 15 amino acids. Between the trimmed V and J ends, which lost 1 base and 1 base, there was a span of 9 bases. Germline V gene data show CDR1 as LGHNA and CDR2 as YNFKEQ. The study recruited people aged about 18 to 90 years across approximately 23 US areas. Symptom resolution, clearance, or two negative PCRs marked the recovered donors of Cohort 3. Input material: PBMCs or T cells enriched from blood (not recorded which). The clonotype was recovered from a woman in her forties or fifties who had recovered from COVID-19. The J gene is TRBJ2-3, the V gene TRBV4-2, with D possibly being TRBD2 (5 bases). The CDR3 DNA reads TGTGCCAGCAGCCAAGGGGAAGCGGGCACAGATACGCAGTATTTT. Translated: CASSQGEAGTDTQYF.